These 21 T cell receptor beta chains originate from one sample sequenced in a study of CD8+CD57+ T cells in acquired aplastic anemia (dated by TCRdb to between 2018 and 2020). These reads were obtained on an Illumina HiSeq 2000. TCR beta VDJ combination and CDR3 sequence profiling used genomic DNA as the template. TCRdb's own reprocessing of the public reads used fastp at Q25 and MiXCR and kept productive beta chains. Every distinct CDR3 protein forms one entry, paired with its most common genes and DNA. The sample table lists roughly 170,000 distinct CDR3 sequences, about three fifths of them with a count of one. Together, the top ten hold roughly 44% of the sample. The sequencing sample was made of sorted CD4+, CD8+, or CD8+CD57+ T cells (not recorded which) from PBMCs. The receptors shown here come from a human donor in good health.

With respect to this clonotype: One end of the junction fails to match germline, which may point to a read error. This sequence joins TRBV28 and TRBJ1-2; TRBD1 aligns across 12 bases. This CDR3 spans 16 amino acids. Germline-derived CDR1 and CDR2 are MDHEN and SYDVKM. The CDR3: CASSPPGQGANYGYAF. Written as DNA, the CDR3 is TGTGCCAGCAGCCCCCCGGGACAGGGGGCGAACTATGGCTACGCCTTC.

The chain links TRBV9 to TRBJ1-1, with D unresolved. V was shortened by 0 bases and J by 0 bases, with 9 bases between the two germline ends. The CDR3 length is 15 residues. Germline V gives CDR1 SGDLS, CDR2 YYNGEE. The CDR3 spells CASSVVAELNTEAFF. The CDR3 nucleotides are TGTGCCAGCAGCGTAGTCGCAGAGTTGAACACTGAAGCTTTCTTT.

This clonotype was found many times. This rearrangement joins TRBV5-1 to TRBJ2-5; D perhaps matches TRBD2 (6 bases). The length of the CDR3 is 16 residues. Trimming removed 3 bases from V and 1 base from J, with 16 bases in between. Germline V gene lookup returns CDR1 SGHRS and CDR2 YFSETQ. Here the CDR3 DNA reads TGCGCCAGCAGCTCCCAGAGCGGGTTTTCCCAAGAGACCCAGTACTTC. It is translated as CASSSQSGFSQETQYF. The full variable domain, its missing parts supplied by reference TRBV5-1 and TRBJ2-5, is KAGVTQTPRYLIKTRGQQVTLSCSPISGHRSVSWYQQTPGQGLQFLFEYFSETQRNKGNFPGRFSGRQFSNSRSEMNVSTLELGDSALYLCASSSQSGFSQETQYFGPGTRLLVL.

The J gene is TRBJ1-6, the V gene TRBV9; TRBD1 matches 8 bases. The CDR3 covers 14 residues. The V segment lost 5 bases and the J segment 6 bases; nucleotides outside the gene matches: 4. Germline assignment: CDR1 SGDLS and CDR2 YYNGEE. The CDR3 spells CASSYDRGNSPLHF. In nucleotides, the CDR3 is TGTGCCAGCAGTTACGACAGGGGTAATTCACCCCTCCACTTT.

V gene TRBV7-2 combines with J gene TRBJ1-2; D may be TRBD1 (5 bases). Trimming cost V 5 bases and J 1 base, with 14 bases left between them. The germline gives CDR1 SGHTA, CDR2 FQGNSA. The CDR3 contains 15 residues. The CDR3 protein is CASSLRDGSNYGYTF. CDR3 nucleotides: TGTGCCAGCAGCCTTAGGGACGGAAGTAACTATGGCTACACCTTC.

The chain couples TRBV20-1 to TRBJ2-5, with a tentative D call TRBD1 (6 bases). Trimming shortened V by 3 bases and J by 5 bases, and 10 bases separated the two germline ends. This CDR3 is 12 amino acids long. From germline, CDR1 is DFQATT and CDR2 SNEGSKA (reference sequence). The chain's CDR3 is CSASVTGETQYF. In DNA, the CDR3 is TGCAGTGCTAGTGTCACAGGGGAGACCCAGTACTTC.

This clonotype has ten or more counts. V is TRBV19 and J is TRBJ1-5, with D possibly being TRBD1 (5 bases). The V gene's germline CDR1 is LNHDA and CDR2 SQIVND (reference sequence). The CDR3 consists of 16 residues. Trimming removed 5 bases at V and 4 bases at J, with 18 bases between. The CDR3 reads CASSFGGQGLNQPQHF. As DNA, the CDR3 is TGTGCCAGTAGTTTCGGTGGGCAGGGCCTGAATCAGCCCCAGCATTTT.

This clonotype has only a few counts. The CDR3 region is CSARLPDTGELFF. The CDR3 bases are TGCAGTGCCCGACTCCCAGACACCGGGGAGCTGTTTTTT. This chain joins TRBV20-1 and TRBJ2-2, with D uncertain. Per germline, CDR1 DFQATT and CDR2 SNEGSKA (reference sequence). Trimming removed 6 bases from V and 3 bases from J, with 11 bases in between. The CDR3 sequence is 13 residues long.

This clonotype was detected ten times or more. V usage is TRBV20-1 and J usage is TRBJ2-7; no reliable D call. The CDR3 extends over 11 amino acids. V shed 3 bases and J shed 3 bases, with 6 bases lying between them. Germline CDR1 and CDR2: DFQATT and SNEGSKA (reference sequence). The CDR3 is CSASPGYEQYF. CDR3 sequence (DNA): TGCAGTGCTAGCCCAGGCTACGAGCAGTACTTC.

The V gene is TRBV18, the J gene TRBJ2-2; 8 nucleotides match TRBD2. CDR1 is KGHSH and CDR2 is LQKENI in the germline V gene. The V and J ends lost 0 bases and 6 bases, in that order; junction bases with no gene match: 6. CDR3 length: 16 amino acids. The CDR3 region is CASSPPPAGVSGELFF. In nucleotides, the CDR3 is TGTGCCAGCTCACCACCGCCAGCGGGAGTTTCCGGGGAGCTGTTTTTT.

The chain carries TRBV12-3 or TRBV12-4 and TRBJ2-7; D unclear. This CDR3 is built from 12 residues. V was clipped by 4 bases and J by 3 bases, with 7 bases between them. CDR3 nucleotides: TGTGCCAGCAGTTCCTCTATCTACGAGCAGTACTTC. Translated, it gives CASSSSIYEQYF.

This clonotype was detected a few times. The chain employs TRBV27 and TRBJ2-7; 10 bases agree with TRBD2. J was trimmed by 3 bases and V by 7 bases; bases with no gene match: 15. The CDR3 loop spans 17 amino acids. Germline CDR1 reads MNHEY; CDR2 reads SMNVEV (reference sequence). This CDR3 reads CASKKGLAGDFLYEQYF. The CDR3 DNA follows: TGTGCCAGCAAGAAAGGGCTAGCGGGAGATTTTCTCTACGAGCAGTACTTC.

This rearrangement joins TRBV7-9 to TRBJ2-5; tentatively, D is TRBD1 (6 bases). With 4 bases removed from V and 5 bases from J, the gap between germline ends came to 11 bases. Germline V gives CDR1 SEHNR, CDR2 FQNEAQ (reference sequence). This CDR3 spans 13 amino acids. CDR3: CASSSRTVETQYF. CDR3 nucleotide sequence: TGTGCCAGCAGCTCCCGGACAGTTGAGACCCAGTACTTC.

CDR3: CASSPRDEPETQYF. The CDR3 DNA is TGTGCCAGCAGCCCCCGGGACGAGCCAGAGACCCAGTACTTC. The rearrangement joins TRBV9 to TRBJ2-5; D is possibly TRBD1 or TRBD2 (5 bases each). This CDR3 is built from 14 residues. V gave up 4 bases and J gave up 4 bases, with 14 bases separating them. From germline, CDR1 is SGDLS and CDR2 YYNGEE.

The chain couples TRBV29-1 to TRBJ2-2; 9 bases map to TRBD1. J lost 5 bases, V lost 6 bases, and 7 bases had no gene match. The CDR3 has 14 amino acids. From germline, CDR1 is SQVTM and CDR2 ANQGSEA. The CDR3 DNA reads TGCAGCGTGGTAACAGGGGGCCGGACCGGGGAGCTGTTTTTT. Encoded protein: CSVVTGGRTGELFF.

In its sample, this clonotype was seen once. The chain recombines TRBV7-2 with TRBJ2-1; 10 bases align to TRBD2. The CDR3 is 17 amino acids. Germline values: CDR1 SGHTA, CDR2 FQGNSA. The V gene end was trimmed by 0 bases and the J gene end by 8 bases; junction bases not matched to a gene: 10. The CDR3 DNA reads TGTGCCAGCAGCTTAGCGTCTAGCGGGGGCGTAAGGGATGAGCAGTTCTTC. Protein sequence: CASSLASSGGVRDEQFF.

The V and J genes are TRBV7-8 and TRBJ1-2; D uncertain. Deletions cut 4 bases from V and 8 bases from J, with 14 bases between. This CDR3 region has 13 residues. Looked up from germline, CDR1 is SGHVS and CDR2 is FQNEAQ. In DNA, the CDR3 is TGTGCCAGCAGCTCCCGGGTGGGAATAGGCTACACCTTC. It is translated as CASSSRVGIGYTF. The full variable domain, with the rest looked up from reference TRBV7-8 and TRBJ1-2, is GAGVSQSPRYKVAKRGQDVALRCDPISGHVSLFWYQQALGQGPEFLTYFQNEAQLDKSGLPSDRFFAERPEGSVSTLKIQRTQQEDSAVYLCASSSRVGIGYTFGSGTRLTVV.

This clonotype showed up many times. The rearrangement joins TRBV24-1 to TRBJ2-5, with 9 nucleotides matching TRBD1. The V gene's germline CDR1 is KGHDR and CDR2 SFDVKD. With V trimmed by 7 bases and J by 3 bases, 8 bases remained unmatched. The CDR3 has 15 amino acids. The CDR3 region is CATSPGQGGKETQYF. The DNA for the CDR3 is TGTGCCACCAGCCCGGGACAGGGAGGTAAAGAGACCCAGTACTTC.

J is TRBJ2-2 and V is TRBV19, with 9 bases matching TRBD2. The CDR3 is 15 amino acids. Germline values: CDR1 LNHDA, CDR2 SQIVND (reference sequence). Trimming cost V 3 bases and J 5 bases; bases outside gene matches: 4. The CDR3 DNA sequence: TGTGCCAGTAGTATCGCTCTAGCGGGGACCGGGGAGCTGTTTTTT. This translates into CASSIALAGTGELFF.

The chain combines TRBV20-1 with TRBJ2-5; tentatively, D is TRBD2 (5 bases). The CDR3 contains 12 residues. The V end was cut by 3 bases, the J end by 7 bases, with 12 bases between. The germline CDR1 and CDR2 sequences are DFQATT and SNEGSKA (reference sequence). This CDR3 is CSASSGPGTQYF. The CDR3, as DNA: TGCAGTGCTAGCAGCGGCCCAGGGACCCAGTACTTC.

The CDR3: CATSRDGAPSSYNEQFF. For the CDR3, the DNA is TGTGCCACCAGCAGAGATGGGGCCCCCAGCTCCTACAATGAGCAGTTCTTC. This rearrangement joins TRBV15 to TRBJ2-1; D is perhaps TRBD1 (5 bases). The CDR3 length is 17 residues. Trimming removed 0 bases at V and 0 bases at J, with 12 bases between. The germline V gene has CDR1 LNHNV and CDR2 YYDKDF (reference sequence).